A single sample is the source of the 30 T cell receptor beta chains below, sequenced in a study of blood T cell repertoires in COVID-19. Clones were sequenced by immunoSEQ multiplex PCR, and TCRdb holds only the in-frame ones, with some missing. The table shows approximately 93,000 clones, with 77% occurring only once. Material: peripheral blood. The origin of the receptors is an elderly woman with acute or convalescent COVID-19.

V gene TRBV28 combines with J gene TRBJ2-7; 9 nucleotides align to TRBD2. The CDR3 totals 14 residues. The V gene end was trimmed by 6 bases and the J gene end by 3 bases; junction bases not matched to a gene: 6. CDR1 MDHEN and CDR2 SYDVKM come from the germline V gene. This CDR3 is CASSRQLAGYEQYF. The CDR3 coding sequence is TGTGCCAGCAGCCGACAACTAGCGGGCTACGAGCAGTACTTC.

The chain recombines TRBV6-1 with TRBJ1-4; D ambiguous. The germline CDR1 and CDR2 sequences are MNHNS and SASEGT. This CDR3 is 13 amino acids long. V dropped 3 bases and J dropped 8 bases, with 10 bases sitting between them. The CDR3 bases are TGTGCCAGCAGTGACAGGCCGGGAGAAAAACTGTTTTTT. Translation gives CASSDRPGEKLFF.

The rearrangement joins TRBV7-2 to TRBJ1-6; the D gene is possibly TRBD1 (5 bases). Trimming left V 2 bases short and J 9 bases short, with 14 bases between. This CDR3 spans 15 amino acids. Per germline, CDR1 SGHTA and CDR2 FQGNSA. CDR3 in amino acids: CASSLKQGDGSPLHF. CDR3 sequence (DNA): TGTGCCAGCAGCTTAAAGCAGGGCGATGGTTCACCCCTCCACTTT.

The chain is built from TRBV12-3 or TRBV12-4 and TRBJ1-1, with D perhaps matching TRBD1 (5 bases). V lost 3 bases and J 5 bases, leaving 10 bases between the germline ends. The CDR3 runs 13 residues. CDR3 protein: CASSLRQRTEAFF. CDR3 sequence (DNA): TGTGCCAGCAGTTTGCGACAGAGGACTGAAGCTTTCTTT.

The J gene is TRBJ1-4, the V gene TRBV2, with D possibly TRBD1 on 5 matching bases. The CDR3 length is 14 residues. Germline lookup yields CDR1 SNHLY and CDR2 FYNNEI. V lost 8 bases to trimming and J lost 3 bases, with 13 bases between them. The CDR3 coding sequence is TGTGCCAGCGGGGCCAGGGTGTCTAATGAAAAACTGTTTTTT. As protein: CASGARVSNEKLFF. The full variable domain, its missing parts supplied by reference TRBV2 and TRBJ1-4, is EPEVTQTPSHQVTQMGQEVILRCVPISNHLYFYWYRQILGQKVEFLVSFYNNEISEKSEIFDDQFSVERPDGSNFTLKIRSTKLEDSAMYFCASGARVSNEKLFFGSGTQLSVL.

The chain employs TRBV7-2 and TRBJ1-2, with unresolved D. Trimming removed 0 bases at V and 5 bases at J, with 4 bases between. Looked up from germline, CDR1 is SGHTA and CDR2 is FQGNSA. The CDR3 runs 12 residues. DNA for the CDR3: TGTGCCAGCAGCTTAGCGAGGTATGGCTACACCTTC. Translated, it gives CASSLARYGYTF.

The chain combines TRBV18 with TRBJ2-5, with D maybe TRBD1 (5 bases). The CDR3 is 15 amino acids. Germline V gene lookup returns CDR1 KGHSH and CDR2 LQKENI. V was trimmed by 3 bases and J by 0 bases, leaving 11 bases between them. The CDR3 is CASSPTEIYQETQYF. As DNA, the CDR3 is TGTGCCAGCTCACCGACAGAGATCTACCAAGAGACCCAGTACTTC. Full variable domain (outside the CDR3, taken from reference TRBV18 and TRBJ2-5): NAGVMQNPRHLVRRRGQEARLRCSPMKGHSHVYWYRQLPEEGLKFMVYLQKENIIDESGMPKERFSAEFPKEGPSILRIQQVVRGDSAAYFCASSPTEIYQETQYFGPGTRLLVL.

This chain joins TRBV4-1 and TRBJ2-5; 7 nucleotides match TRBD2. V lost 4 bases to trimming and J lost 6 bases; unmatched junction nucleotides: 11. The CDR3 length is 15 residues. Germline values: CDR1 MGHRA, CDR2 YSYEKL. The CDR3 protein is CASSPQETSLQTQYF. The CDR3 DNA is TGCGCCAGCAGCCCCCAGGAGACTAGCTTGCAGACCCAGTACTTC.

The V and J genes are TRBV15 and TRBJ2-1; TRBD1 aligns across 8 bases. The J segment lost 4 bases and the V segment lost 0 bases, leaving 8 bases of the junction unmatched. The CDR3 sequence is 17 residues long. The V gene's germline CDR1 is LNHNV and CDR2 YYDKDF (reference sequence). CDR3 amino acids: CATSREKQGVGYNEQFF. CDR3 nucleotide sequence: TGTGCCACCAGCAGAGAAAAACAGGGGGTGGGGTACAATGAGCAGTTCTTC.

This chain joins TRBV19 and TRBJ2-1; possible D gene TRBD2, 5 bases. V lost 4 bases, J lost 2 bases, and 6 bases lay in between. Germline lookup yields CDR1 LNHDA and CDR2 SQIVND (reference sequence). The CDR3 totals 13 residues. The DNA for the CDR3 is TGTGCCAGTAGTACACTAGCCTACAATGAGCAGTTCTTC. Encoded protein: CASSTLAYNEQFF.

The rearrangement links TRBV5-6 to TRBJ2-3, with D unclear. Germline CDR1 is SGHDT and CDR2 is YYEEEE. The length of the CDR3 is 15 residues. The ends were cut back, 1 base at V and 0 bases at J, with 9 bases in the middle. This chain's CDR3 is CASSLFTTSTDTQYF. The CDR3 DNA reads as TGTGCCAGCAGCTTGTTTACGACTAGCACAGATACGCAGTATTTT.

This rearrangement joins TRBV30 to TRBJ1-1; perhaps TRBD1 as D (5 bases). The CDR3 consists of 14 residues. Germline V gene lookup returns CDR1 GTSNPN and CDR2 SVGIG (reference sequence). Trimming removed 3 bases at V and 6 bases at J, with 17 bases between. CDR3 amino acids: CAWRGGGSRAEAFF. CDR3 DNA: TGTGCCTGGAGGGGCGGGGGGTCTAGGGCTGAAGCTTTCTTT.

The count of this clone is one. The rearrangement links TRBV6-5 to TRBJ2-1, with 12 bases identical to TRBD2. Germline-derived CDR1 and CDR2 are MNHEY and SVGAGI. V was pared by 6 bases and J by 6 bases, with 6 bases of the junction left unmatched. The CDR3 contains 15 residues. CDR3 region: CASSTTSGGSNEQFF. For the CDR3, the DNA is TGTGCCAGCAGCACGACTAGCGGGGGCTCCAATGAGCAGTTCTTC.

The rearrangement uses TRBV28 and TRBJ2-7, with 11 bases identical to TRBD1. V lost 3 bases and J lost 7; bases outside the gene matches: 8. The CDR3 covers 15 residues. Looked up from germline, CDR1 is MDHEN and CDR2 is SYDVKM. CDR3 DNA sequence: TGTGCCAGCAGTTTGGGAGGACAGGGGGCGGGAGAGCAGTACTTC. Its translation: CASSLGGQGAGEQYF.

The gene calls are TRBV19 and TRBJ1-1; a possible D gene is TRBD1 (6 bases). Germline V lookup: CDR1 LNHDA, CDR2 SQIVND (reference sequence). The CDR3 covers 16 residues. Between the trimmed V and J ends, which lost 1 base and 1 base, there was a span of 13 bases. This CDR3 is CASSIVSAGENTEAFF. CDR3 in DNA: TGTGCCAGTAGTATAGTTTCGGCAGGGGAGAACACTGAAGCTTTCTTT.

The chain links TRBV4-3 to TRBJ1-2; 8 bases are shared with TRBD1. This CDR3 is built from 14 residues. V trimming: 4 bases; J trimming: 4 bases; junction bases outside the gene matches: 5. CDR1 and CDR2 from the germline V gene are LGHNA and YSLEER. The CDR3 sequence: CASSPTGGSYGYTF. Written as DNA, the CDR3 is TGCGCCAGCAGCCCTACAGGGGGTTCCTATGGCTACACCTTC.

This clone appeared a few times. CDR3 residues: CASSPQGSTGAAEKLFF. CDR3 in DNA: TGTGCCAGCAGCCCTCAGGGTAGTACAGGGGCGGCGGAAAAACTGTTTTTT. The chain recombines TRBV5-6 with TRBJ1-4; 7 positions match TRBD1. Germline V gives CDR1 SGHDT, CDR2 YYEEEE. Germline trimming cut 4 bases from V and 8 bases from J; bases unmatched to any gene: 17. The CDR3 spans 17 residues. Combining the CDR3 with reference TRBV5-6 and TRBJ1-4 gives the whole variable domain DAGVTQSPTHLIKTRGQQVTLRCSPKSGHDTVSWYQQALGQGPQFIFQYYEEEERQRGNFPDRFSGHQFPNYSSELNVNALLLGDSALYLCASSPQGSTGAAEKLFFGSGTQLSVL.

The CDR3 bases are TGTGCCAGCAGCTTAGGTGTCGTGGGGCCTGAAGCTTTCTTT. This gives the protein CASSLGVVGPEAFF. J is TRBJ1-1 and V is TRBV7-2, with TRBD1 as a possible D gene (5 bases). V was shortened by 1 base and J by 6 bases, with 12 bases between the two germline ends. The germline CDR1 and CDR2 sequences are SGHTA and FQGNSA. The CDR3 runs 14 residues.

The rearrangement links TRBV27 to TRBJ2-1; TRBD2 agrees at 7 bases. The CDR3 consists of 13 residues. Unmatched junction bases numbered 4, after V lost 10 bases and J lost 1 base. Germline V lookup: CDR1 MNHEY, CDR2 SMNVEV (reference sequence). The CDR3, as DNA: TGTGCCACCCGCGGGAGATCCTACAATGAGCAGTTCTTC. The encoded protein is CATRGRSYNEQFF.

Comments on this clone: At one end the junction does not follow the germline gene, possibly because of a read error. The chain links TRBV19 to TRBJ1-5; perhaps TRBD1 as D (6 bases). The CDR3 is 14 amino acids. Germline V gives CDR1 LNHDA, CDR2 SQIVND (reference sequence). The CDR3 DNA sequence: TGTGCCAGTCGGATGGGGGTCACGCAGGGGTCAAGTTCATTT. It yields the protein CASRMGVTQGSSSF.

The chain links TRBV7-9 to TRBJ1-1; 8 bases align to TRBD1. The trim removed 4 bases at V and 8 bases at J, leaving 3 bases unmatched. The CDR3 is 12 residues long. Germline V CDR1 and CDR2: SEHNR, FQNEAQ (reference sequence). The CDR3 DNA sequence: TGTGCCAGCAGCTCGACAGGGGTGGAAGCTTTCTTT. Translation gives CASSSTGVEAFF.

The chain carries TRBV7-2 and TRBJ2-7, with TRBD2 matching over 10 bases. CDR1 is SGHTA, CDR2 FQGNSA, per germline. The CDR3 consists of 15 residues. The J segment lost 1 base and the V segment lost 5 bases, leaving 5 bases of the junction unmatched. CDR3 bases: TGTGCCAGCAGCGTAAGCGGGGGGGGTTCCTACGAGCAGTACTTC. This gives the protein CASSVSGGGSYEQYF.

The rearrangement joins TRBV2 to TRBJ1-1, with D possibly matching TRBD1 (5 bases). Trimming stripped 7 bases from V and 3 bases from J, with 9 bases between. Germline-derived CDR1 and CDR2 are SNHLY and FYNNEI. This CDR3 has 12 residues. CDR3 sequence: CASNGGYTEAFF. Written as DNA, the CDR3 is TGTGCCAGCAACGGGGGATACACTGAAGCTTTCTTT.

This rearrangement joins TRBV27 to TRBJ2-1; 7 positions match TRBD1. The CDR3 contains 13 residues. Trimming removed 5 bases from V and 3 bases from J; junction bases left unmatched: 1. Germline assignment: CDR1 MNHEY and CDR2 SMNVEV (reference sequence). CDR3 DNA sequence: TGTGCCAGCAGTCGGGACAGCTACAATGAGCAGTTCTTC. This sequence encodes CASSRDSYNEQFF.

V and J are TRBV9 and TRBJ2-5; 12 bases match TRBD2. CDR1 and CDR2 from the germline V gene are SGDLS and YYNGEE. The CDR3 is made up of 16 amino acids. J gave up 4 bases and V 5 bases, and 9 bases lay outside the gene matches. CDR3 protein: CASRRTSGNLGETQYF. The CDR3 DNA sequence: TGTGCCAGCAGGCGGACTAGCGGGAACCTCGGAGAGACCCAGTACTTC.

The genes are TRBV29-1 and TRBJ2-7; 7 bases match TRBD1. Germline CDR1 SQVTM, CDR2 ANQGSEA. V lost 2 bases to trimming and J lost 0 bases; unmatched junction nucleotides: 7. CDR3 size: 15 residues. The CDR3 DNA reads TGCAGCGTTGAATGGACCACAGGGGTCTCCTACGAGCAGTACTTC. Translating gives CSVEWTTGVSYEQYF.

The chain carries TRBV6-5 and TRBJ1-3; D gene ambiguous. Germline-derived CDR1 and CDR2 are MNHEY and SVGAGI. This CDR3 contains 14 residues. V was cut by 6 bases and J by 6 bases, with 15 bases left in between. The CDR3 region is CASSMGRGKNTIYF. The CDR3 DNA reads TGTGCCAGCAGCATGGGTCGGGGAAAAAACACCATATATTTT.

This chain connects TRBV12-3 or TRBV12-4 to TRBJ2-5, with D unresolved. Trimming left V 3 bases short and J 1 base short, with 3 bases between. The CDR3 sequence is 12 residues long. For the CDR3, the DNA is TGTGCCAGCAGTTTTCTCCAAGAGACCCAGTACTTC. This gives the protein CASSFLQETQYF.

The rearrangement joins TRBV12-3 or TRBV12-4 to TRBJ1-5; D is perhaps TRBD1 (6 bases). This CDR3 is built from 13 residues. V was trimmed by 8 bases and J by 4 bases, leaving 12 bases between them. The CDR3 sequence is CASGKGGNQPQHF. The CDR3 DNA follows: TGTGCCAGCGGGAAAGGGGGAAATCAGCCCCAGCATTTT.

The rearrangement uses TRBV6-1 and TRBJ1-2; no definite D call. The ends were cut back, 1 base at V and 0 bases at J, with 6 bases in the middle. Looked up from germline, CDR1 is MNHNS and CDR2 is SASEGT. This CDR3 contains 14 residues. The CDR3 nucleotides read TGTGCCAGCAGTGAAGGGGCGTCTAACTATGGCTACACCTTC. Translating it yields CASSEGASNYGYTF.